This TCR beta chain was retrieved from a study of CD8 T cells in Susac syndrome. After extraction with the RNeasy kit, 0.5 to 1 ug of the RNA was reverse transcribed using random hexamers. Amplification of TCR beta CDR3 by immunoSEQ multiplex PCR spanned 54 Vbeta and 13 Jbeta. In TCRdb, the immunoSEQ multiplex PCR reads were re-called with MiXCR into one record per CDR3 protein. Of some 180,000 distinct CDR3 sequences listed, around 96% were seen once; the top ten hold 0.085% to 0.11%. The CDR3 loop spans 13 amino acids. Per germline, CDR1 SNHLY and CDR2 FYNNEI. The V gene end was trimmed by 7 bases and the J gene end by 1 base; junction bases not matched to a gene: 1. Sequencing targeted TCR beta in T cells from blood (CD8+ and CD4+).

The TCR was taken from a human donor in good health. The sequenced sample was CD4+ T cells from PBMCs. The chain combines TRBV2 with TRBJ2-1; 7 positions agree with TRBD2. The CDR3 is CASTRESYNEQFF. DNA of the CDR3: TGTGCCAGCACGCGGGAGTCCTACAATGAGCAGTTCTTC.